One sample yielded the 7 T cell receptor beta chains listed below, sequenced in a study of CD8 T cells in ankylosing spondylitis. Study observations and caveats: Ankylosing spondylitis blood appeared to be characterized by a TCR beta motif of 8 or 9 highly homologous variants.

TCRdb reanalysed the 5' RACE reads using MiXCR and keeps one entry per CDR3 protein. This sample has roughly 370,000 distinct CDR3 sequences, with around 22% found just once. No antigen has been assigned to these receptors. Sample: blood, either unsorted or a sorted T cell fraction (not recorded which). The receptors were sampled from a male donor with ankylosing spondylitis.

This clonotype was counted between two and nine times. CDR3 in amino acids: CSARSASGRSSYNEQFF. CDR3 DNA sequence: TGCAGTGCTAGATCGGCTAGCGGGAGGAGTTCCTACAATGAGCAGTTCTTC. The chain carries TRBV20-1 and TRBJ2-1; TRBD2 aligns across 11 bases. Losses at the gene ends were 2 bases for V and 1 base for J; bases not matched to a gene: 7. Germline V gene lookup returns CDR1 DFQATT and CDR2 SNEGSKA (reference sequence). The CDR3 extends over 17 amino acids.

This rearrangement joins TRBV6-1 to TRBJ1-2; TRBD1 might be the D (5 bases). This CDR3 is 14 amino acids long. Between the trimmed V and J ends, which lost 5 bases and 2 bases, there was a span of 12 bases. From germline, CDR1 is MNHNS and CDR2 SASEGT. CDR3 in amino acids: CASSPRGVNYGYTF. The CDR3 bases are TGTGCCAGCAGTCCCCGGGGGGTCAACTATGGCTACACCTTC.

This clonotype was observed a handful of times. The J gene is TRBJ2-3, the V gene TRBV12-3 or TRBV12-4; D gene uncertain. Trimming removed 11 bases from V and 7 bases from J, with 13 bases in between. The CDR3 length is 11 residues. The CDR3 loop is CALQVVNTQYF. The CDR3 DNA follows: TGTGCCCTTCAGGTTGTTAATACGCAGTATTTT.

This clonotype was counted at least ten times. The rearrangement links TRBV7-6 to TRBJ2-7; 10 nucleotides match TRBD2. The CDR3 has 16 residues. Germline-derived CDR1 and CDR2 are SGHVS and FNYEAQ. V lost 1 base, J lost 0 bases, and 3 bases stayed unmatched. The CDR3 DNA is TGTGCCAGCAGCTTAGGGACTAGCGGAACCTCCTACGAGCAGTACTTC. Protein sequence: CASSLGTSGTSYEQYF.

The chain uses TRBV20-1 and TRBJ2-3; 13 positions agree with TRBD2. The germline CDR1 and CDR2 sequences are DFQATT and SNEGSKA (reference sequence). The V and J ends lost 6 bases and 0 bases, in that order; junction bases with no gene match: 3. The CDR3 covers 15 residues. CDR3 protein: CSAGGLAGSTDTQYF. The CDR3 DNA reads as TGCAGTGCGGGGGGACTAGCGGGGAGCACAGATACGCAGTATTTT.

The V gene is TRBV27, the J gene TRBJ2-1; TRBD1 agrees at 8 bases. V lost 5 bases and J lost 7; bases outside the gene matches: 13. Germline V gene sequence: CDR1 MNHEY, CDR2 SMNVEV (reference sequence). This CDR3 has 16 residues. The CDR3 loop is CASSPPTGAMVNEQFF. CDR3 DNA sequence: TGTGCCAGCAGTCCTCCGACAGGGGCGATGGTAAATGAGCAGTTCTTC.

DNA of the CDR3: TGCAGTGCTCCTCCTTGGGGCGGGGAGACCCAGTACTTC. Translating gives CSAPPWGGETQYF. This sequence joins TRBV20-1 and TRBJ2-5, with D tentatively TRBD1 or TRBD2 (5 bases each). The germline V gene has CDR1 DFQATT and CDR2 SNEGSKA (reference sequence). The CDR3 runs 13 residues. With 5 bases removed from V and 5 bases from J, the gap between germline ends came to 15 bases.